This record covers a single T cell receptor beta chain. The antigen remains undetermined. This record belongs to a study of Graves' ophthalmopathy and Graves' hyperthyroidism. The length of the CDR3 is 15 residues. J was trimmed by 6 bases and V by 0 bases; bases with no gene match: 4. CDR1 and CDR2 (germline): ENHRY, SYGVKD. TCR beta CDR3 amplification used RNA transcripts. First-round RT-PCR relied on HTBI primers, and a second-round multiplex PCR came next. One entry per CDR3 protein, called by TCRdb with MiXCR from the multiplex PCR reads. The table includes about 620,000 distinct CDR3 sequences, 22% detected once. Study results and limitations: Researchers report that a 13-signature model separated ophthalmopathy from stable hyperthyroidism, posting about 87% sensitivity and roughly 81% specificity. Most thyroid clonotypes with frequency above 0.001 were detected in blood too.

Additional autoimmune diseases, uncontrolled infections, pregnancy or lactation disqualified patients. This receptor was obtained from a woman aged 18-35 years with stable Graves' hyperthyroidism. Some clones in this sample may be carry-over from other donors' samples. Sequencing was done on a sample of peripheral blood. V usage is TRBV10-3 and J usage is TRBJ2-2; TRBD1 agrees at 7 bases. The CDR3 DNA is TGTGCCATCAGTGAGTCCACGACAGGGCCCGGGGAGCTGTTTTTT. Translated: CAISESTTGPGELFF.